The entry below gives a single TCR beta chain sequence along with its context. This specimen comes from a study of blood T cell repertoires in COVID-19. At the level of the study: COVID-19 samples collected from the United States, Italy and Spain covered acute and convalescent phases. Sample material is recorded as cDNA or gDNA derived from T cells, B-cell-depleted T cells, or PBMCs.

The CDR3 extends over 16 amino acids. V shed 0 bases and J shed 8 bases, with 17 bases lying between them. Germline CDR1 LGHNA, CDR2 YSLEER. In the source study's methods: From reference gene primer amplification, estimates of nucleated cell counts were derived. TCRdb's table, derived via immunoSEQ multiplex PCR, lists solely in-frame clones and lacks some. Clone size and V and J calls were adopted from that table, with D and trimming inferred from the DNA. In the table there are 95,000 or so clones, over 70% of which are singletons. The J gene is TRBJ2-1, the V gene TRBV4-3, with a possible D match to TRBD2 (7 bases). The TCR originated in a man aged 80 or over with active or convalescent COVID-19. Material: peripheral blood. The CDR3 region has the DNA TGCGCCAGCAGCCAAGATGGCGGGGGCTTGGGATATGAGCAGTTCTTC. It specifies CASSQDGGGLGYEQFF.